A single sample is the source of the 16 T cell receptor beta chains below, sequenced in a study of T-cell memory formation after mild COVID-19. TCRdb reprocessed the 5' RACE reads via MiXCR and lists one record per CDR3 protein. This repertoire shows roughly 600,000 distinct CDR3 sequences, approximately 19% found once; its top ten account for 9.5% to 15%. Sequencing was done on a sample of PBMCs or a T cell subset sorted from them (not recorded which). The receptors derive from an adult woman who had mild COVID-19 (a few samples of this study predate the infection). Cell type and time point are not known.

The chain uses TRBV5-1 and TRBJ1-1; D unclear. The germline gives CDR1 SGHRS, CDR2 YFSETQ. V was cut by 2 bases and J by 0 bases, with 20 bases left in between. This CDR3 contains 18 residues. The chain's CDR3 is CASSLAEPPYTMNTEAFF. The CDR3 coding sequence is TGCGCCAGCAGCTTAGCAGAGCCGCCATATACCATGAACACTGAAGCTTTCTTT.

The V and J genes are TRBV11-3 and TRBJ2-1, with D possibly matching TRBD1 (5 bases). Germline V gene lookup returns CDR1 SGHNT and CDR2 YENEEA. The CDR3 has 15 residues. Trimming left V 0 bases short and J 4 bases short, with 10 bases between. The CDR3 DNA is TGTGCCAGCAGCTTAGATTGGGGCCCTTACAATGAGCAGTTCTTC. Amino acid sequence: CASSLDWGPYNEQFF.

The chain combines TRBV7-7 with TRBJ1-2, with TRBD1 matching over 9 bases. Germline V CDR1 and CDR2: SSHAT, FNYEAQ (reference sequence). With 1 base clipped from V and 4 bases from J, the junction kept 10 bases outside the gene matches. The CDR3 sequence is 17 residues long. CDR3 sequence reads: CASSLDSLTGGFYGYTF. Written as DNA, the CDR3 is TGTGCCAGCAGCTTAGACTCGTTAACAGGGGGCTTCTATGGCTACACCTTC.

This CDR3 is CASIGKGRGVHEQYF. In nucleotides, the CDR3 is TGTGCCAGCATTGGCAAAGGGAGGGGAGTACACGAGCAGTACTTC. The rearrangement links TRBV6-5 to TRBJ2-7, with TRBD2 identical over 7 bases. CDR3 length: 15 residues. Trimming at V came to 7 bases and at J to 5 bases, leaving 14 bases not matched to a gene. Germline lookup yields CDR1 MNHEY and CDR2 SVGAGI.

The gene calls are TRBV9 and TRBJ2-3; TRBD2 aligns across 15 bases. Germline CDR1 reads SGDLS; CDR2 reads YYNGEE. The J segment lost 1 base and the V segment lost 3 bases, leaving 9 bases of the junction unmatched. The CDR3 runs 19 residues. CDR3 DNA: TGTGCCAGCAGCGATACCGGGACTAGCGGGAGGTGGGGCACAGATACGCAGTATTTT. It translates to CASSDTGTSGRWGTDTQYF.

This chain links TRBV12-3 or TRBV12-4 with TRBJ2-7; TRBD2 matches at 12 bases. The CDR3 has 20 residues. V trimming: 6 bases; J trimming: 4 bases; junction bases outside the gene matches: 22. The CDR3 sequence: CASSLTPRLAGALYPYEQYF. The CDR3 DNA is TGTGCCAGCAGCCTCACCCCAAGACTAGCGGGGGCCCTCTATCCATACGAGCAGTACTTC.

This chain links TRBV7-9 with TRBJ2-7; 7 bases are shared with TRBD1. The CDR3 contains 16 residues. CDR1 and CDR2 from the germline V gene are SEHNR and FQNEAQ (reference sequence). The J segment lost 3 bases and the V segment lost 4 bases, leaving 12 bases of the junction unmatched. The CDR3 loop reads CASSSSQGELVYEQYF. DNA for the CDR3: TGTGCCAGCAGCTCGTCGCAGGGGGAGCTTGTCTACGAGCAGTACTTC.

In this sample, this clonotype turned up many times. V usage is TRBV20-1 and J usage is TRBJ2-1; D is tentatively TRBD1 or TRBD2 (5 bases each). This CDR3 comprises 16 residues. The germline V gene encodes CDR1 DFQATT and CDR2 SNEGSKA (reference sequence). Trimming removed 4 bases at V and 2 bases at J, with 18 bases between. The CDR3 sequence is CSAILRGFGTYNEQFF. CDR3 DNA sequence: TGCAGTGCTATCCTTCGGGGCTTTGGGACCTACAATGAGCAGTTCTTC.

This chain connects TRBV4-2 to TRBJ2-3; 7 bases match TRBD1. CDR1 LGHNA and CDR2 YNFKEQ come from the germline V gene. This CDR3 spans 15 amino acids. V dropped 1 base and J dropped 5; count of bases not matched to a gene: 6. The CDR3 protein is CASSQVGQGVDTQYF. The CDR3 coding sequence is TGTGCCAGCAGCCAAGTCGGGCAGGGGGTAGATACGCAGTATTTT.

The rearrangement links TRBV3-1 to TRBJ2-1, with 10 bases identical to TRBD1. The CDR3 covers 16 residues. The V gene end was trimmed by 1 base and the J gene end by 8 bases; junction bases not matched to a gene: 8. The V gene's germline CDR1 is LGHDT and CDR2 YNNKEL (reference sequence). The CDR3 sequence: CASSQVWDRGPHEQFF. The CDR3 DNA follows: TGTGCCAGCAGCCAAGTGTGGGACAGGGGTCCCCATGAGCAGTTCTTC.

This clonotype was counted many times. The V and J genes are TRBV5-6 and TRBJ2-2; 11 bases are a match to TRBD2. The V segment lost 2 bases and the J segment 1 base; nucleotides outside the gene matches: 1. The CDR3 has 16 residues. Germline values: CDR1 SGHDT, CDR2 YYEEEE. The CDR3 is CASSLTSGGNTGELFF. The CDR3 DNA reads TGTGCCAGCAGCTTAACTAGCGGGGGGAACACCGGGGAGCTGTTTTTT.

This clonotype was found a few times. The chain combines TRBV7-9 with TRBJ1-5; unclear D gene. Germline V gene data show CDR1 as SEHNR and CDR2 as FQNEAQ (reference sequence). V was trimmed by 4 bases and J by 11 bases, leaving 12 bases between them. The CDR3 runs 12 residues. The CDR3 reads CASSSASGSQHF. The CDR3 region has the DNA TGTGCCAGCAGCTCAGCCTCTGGGTCCCAGCATTTT. The full variable domain, its missing parts supplied by reference TRBV7-9 and TRBJ1-5, is DTGVSQNPRHKITKRGQNVTFRCDPISEHNRLYWYRQTLGQGPEFLTYFQNEAQLEKSRLLSDRFSAERPKGSFSTLEIQRTEQGDSAMYLCASSSASGSQHFGDGTRLSIL.

CDR3 in amino acids: CASSLQVTSTDTQYF. In DNA form, the CDR3 reads TGTGCCAGCAGCCTACAGGTCACCAGCACAGATACGCAGTATTTT. The chain is built from TRBV9 and TRBJ2-3, with D perhaps matching TRBD1 (5 bases). Trimming took 4 bases from V and 0 from J, leaving 12 bases between them. This CDR3 is built from 15 residues. Germline V gives CDR1 SGDLS, CDR2 YYNGEE.

A few counts support this clonotype. This chain joins TRBV4-1 and TRBJ2-1, with TRBD2 matching 10 bases. Germline CDR1 and CDR2: MGHRA and YSYEKL. V gave up 4 bases and J gave up 5 bases; unmatched junction bases: 17. The CDR3 is made up of 19 amino acids. Here the CDR3 DNA reads TGCGCCAGCAGCCTCCCTGGGACTAGCGTTAGGGGAGAGGACAATGAGCAGTTCTTC. Residues: CASSLPGTSVRGEDNEQFF.

This clonotype was detected only a few times. This rearrangement joins TRBV4-1 to TRBJ2-7, with TRBD2 matching over 7 bases. This CDR3 region has 15 residues. The V and J ends lost 1 base and 2 bases, in that order; junction bases with no gene match: 5. The germline V gene has CDR1 MGHRA and CDR2 YSYEKL. The CDR3 nucleotides read TGCGCCAGCAGCCAAGCCCTCCGGGGGGCCTACGAGCAGTACTTC. Protein: CASSQALRGAYEQYF.

This chain links TRBV4-1 with TRBJ1-5, with 10 positions matching TRBD1. Germline-derived CDR1 and CDR2 are MGHRA and YSYEKL. The trim removed 2 bases at V and 1 base at J, leaving 11 bases unmatched. This CDR3 contains 19 residues. This CDR3 reads CASSQHRDRGSGSNQPQHF. As DNA, the CDR3 is TGCGCCAGCAGCCAACACCGGGACAGGGGATCAGGGAGCAATCAGCCCCAGCATTTT.